These 27 T cell receptor beta chains came from one sample sequenced in a study of blood T cell repertoires in COVID-19. Libraries were prepared by immunoSEQ multiplex PCR; TCRdb keeps only in-frame clonotypes and omits some of them. The sample lists some 240,000 clones, roughly 76% occurring once. Sequenced material: peripheral blood. Source of these receptors: a woman older than 75 with COVID-19, enrolled during active disease.

The chain employs TRBV5-5 and TRBJ2-5, with D perhaps TRBD1 (6 bases). V was cut by 7 bases and J by 1 base, with 11 bases left in between. The CDR3 sequence is 13 residues long. Looked up from germline, CDR1 is SGHKS and CDR2 is YYEKEE (reference sequence). CDR3 DNA sequence: TGTGCCAGCTTCAGGGGCACCCAAGAGACCCAGTACTTC. Amino acid sequence: CASFRGTQETQYF.

The rearrangement links TRBV30 to TRBJ2-7; tentatively, D is TRBD1 (7 bases). CDR1 is GTSNPN, CDR2 SVGIG, per germline (reference sequence). V dropped 5 bases and J dropped 4 bases, with 15 bases sitting between them. The CDR3 contains 13 residues. The CDR3 nucleotides read TGTGCCTGGGCCGCGGGACAGTTATACGAGCAGTACTTC. Translating gives CAWAAGQLYEQYF.

The chain couples TRBV7-2 to TRBJ2-2, with 9 bases matching TRBD2. The V segment lost 5 bases and the J segment 8 bases; nucleotides outside the gene matches: 6. CDR1 is SGHTA, CDR2 FQGNSA, per germline. The CDR3 runs 14 residues. The CDR3 loop reads CASSPGLASGELFF. CDR3 sequence (DNA): TGTGCCAGCAGCCCGGGACTAGCCTCTGGGGAGCTGTTTTTT.

The chain uses TRBV10-3 and TRBJ2-3; TRBD2 matches 8 bases. After removal of 5 bases from V and 2 bases from J, the junction contained 3 bases not matched to a gene. Germline CDR1 and CDR2: ENHRY and SYGVKD. This CDR3 is 14 amino acids long. The CDR3 coding sequence is TGTGCCATCAGTCCGGGGGGGATCACAGATACGCAGTATTTT. This encodes CAISPGGITDTQYF.

The chain uses TRBV28 and TRBJ1-5, with D perhaps matching TRBD1 (5 bases). The CDR3 length is 13 residues. Trimming took off 3 bases at V and 7 bases at J, with 10 bases between the two ends. Looked up from germline, CDR1 is MDHEN and CDR2 is SYDVKM. CDR3 in amino acids: CASSFWQGQPQHF. Written as DNA, the CDR3 is TGTGCCAGCAGTTTCTGGCAGGGACAGCCCCAGCATTTT.

V is TRBV6-5 and J is TRBJ2-2; tentatively, D is TRBD2 (7 bases). Germline lookup yields CDR1 MNHEY and CDR2 SVGAGI. CDR3 length: 15 residues. With 5 bases removed from V and 2 bases from J, the gap between germline ends came to 12 bases. Here the CDR3 reads CASSTAGANTGELFF. As DNA, the CDR3 is TGTGCCAGCAGTACGGCGGGGGCCAACACCGGGGAGCTGTTTTTT.

V and J are TRBV5-6 and TRBJ2-2, with D maybe TRBD2 (5 bases). Germline V gene data show CDR1 as SGHDT and CDR2 as YYEEEE. This CDR3 region has 16 residues. Trimming cost V 2 bases and J 2 bases, with 13 bases left between them. The CDR3 DNA reads as TGTGCCAGCAGCTTTCAGGCGGGCATCAACACCGGGGAGCTGTTTTTT. It specifies CASSFQAGINTGELFF.

This rearrangement joins TRBV5-1 to TRBJ1-5; D gene uncertain. CDR3 length: 15 amino acids. Germline V gene lookup returns CDR1 SGHRS and CDR2 YFSETQ. V was pared by 0 bases and J by 5 bases, with 12 bases between. CDR3 nucleotide sequence: TGCGCCAGCAGCTTGGGGGCCGGAATGGATCAGCCCCAGCATTTT. Protein product: CASSLGAGMDQPQHF.

The J gene is TRBJ1-1, the V gene TRBV6-2 or TRBV6-3, with 10 positions matching TRBD1. With 0 bases clipped from V and 5 bases from J, the junction kept 9 bases outside the gene matches. Germline V gene sequence: CDR1 MNHEY, CDR2 SVGEGT. This CDR3 contains 17 residues. The CDR3 sequence is CASSYSGTGEWGTEAFF. The CDR3 nucleotides are TGTGCCAGCAGTTACTCAGGGACAGGGGAATGGGGGACTGAAGCTTTCTTT.

The chain links TRBV5-8 to TRBJ2-4; D ambiguous. Trimming took 2 bases from V and 4 from J, leaving 13 bases between them. This CDR3 has 15 amino acids. Germline CDR1 and CDR2: SGHTS and YDEGEE. The CDR3 DNA sequence: TGTGCCAGCAGCTTCAGTGAGACGAGGAAAAACATTCAGTACTTC. This encodes CASSFSETRKNIQYF.

V is TRBV30 and J is TRBJ1-5, with 7 bases aligning to TRBD1. The CDR3 sequence is 15 residues long. V trimming: 2 bases; J trimming: 0 bases; junction bases outside the gene matches: 4. Germline V gene sequence: CDR1 GTSNPN, CDR2 SVGIG (reference sequence). The CDR3 nucleotides read TGTGCCTGGAGTACGACAGGGTATAGCAATCAGCCCCAGCATTTT. Translating gives CAWSTTGYSNQPQHF.

The J gene is TRBJ2-7, the V gene TRBV3-1 (or the pseudogene TRBV3-2), with D perhaps TRBD1 (6 bases). The length of the CDR3 is 15 residues. Looked up from germline, CDR1 is LGHDT and CDR2 is YNNKEL (reference sequence). V dropped 1 base and J dropped 0 bases, with 10 bases sitting between them. The CDR3 nucleotides read TGTGCCAGCAGCCAAGCCGGGACACTCTCCTACGAGCAGTACTTC. Translation gives CASSQAGTLSYEQYF.

The chain is built from TRBV5-1 and TRBJ1-2; tentatively, D is TRBD1 (6 bases). CDR1 is SGHRS, CDR2 YFSETQ, per germline. V lost 3 bases and J lost 2, with 8 bases in between. The CDR3 totals 13 residues. The CDR3 DNA reads as TGCGCCAGCAGCTATGACAGGAACTATGGCTACACCTTC. The encoded protein is CASSYDRNYGYTF. Full variable domain (rest looked up from reference TRBV5-1 and TRBJ1-2): KAGVTQTPRYLIKTRGQQVTLSCSPISGHRSVSWYQQTPGQGLQFLFEYFSETQRNKGNFPGRFSGRQFSNSRSEMNVSTLELGDSALYLCASSYDRNYGYTFGSGTRLTVV.

This clone was seen just once. The chain has TRBV4-3 and TRBJ2-4; possible D gene TRBD2, 5 bases. V was trimmed by 0 bases and J by 1 base, leaving 10 bases between them. In germline, CDR1 is LGHNA, CDR2 YSLEER. The CDR3 sequence is 16 residues long. CDR3 residues: CASSQEGAVAKNIQYF. The CDR3 coding sequence is TGCGCCAGCAGCCAAGAAGGAGCGGTCGCCAAAAACATTCAGTACTTC.

For this clone: Additional DNA sequences in this sample encode the identical CDR3. V gene TRBV11-3 combines with J gene TRBJ2-2; D may be TRBD2 (6 bases). Germline CDR1 SGHNT, CDR2 YENEEA. The length of the CDR3 is 15 residues. V was cut by 3 bases and J by 2 bases, with 10 bases left in between. The CDR3 sequence: CASSLGGPNTGELFF. The CDR3 nucleotides read TGTGCCAGCAGCTTGGGAGGCCCTAACACCGGGGAGCTGTTTTTT.

The genes are TRBV9 and TRBJ1-1; 10 bases agree with TRBD1. Trimming took 2 bases from V and 4 from J; bases not matched to a gene: 14. Germline loops: CDR1 SGDLS, CDR2 YYNGEE. This CDR3 is 18 amino acids long. The CDR3 coding sequence is TGTGCCAGCAGCGTGATACGGGACAGGGGACTCAGGGTCACTGAAGCTTTCTTT. Translation: CASSVIRDRGLRVTEAFF. Complete variable domain (other parts from reference TRBV9 and TRBJ1-1): DSGVTQTPKHLITATGQRVTLRCSPRSGDLSVYWYQQSLDQGLQFLIQYYNGEERAKGNILERFSAQQFPDLHSELNLSSLELGDSALYFCASSVIRDRGLRVTEAFFGQGTRLTVV.

A note on this clone: The junction and the germline gene differ at one end; a read error may be behind it. The gene calls are TRBV12-3 or TRBV12-4 and TRBJ1-2; D might be TRBD1 (5 bases). The CDR3 consists of 13 residues. The CDR3 sequence is CASRRAAKYGYTF. The CDR3 DNA follows: TGTGCCAGCCGCAGGGCCGCTAAATATGGCTACACCTTC.

The chain links TRBV9 to TRBJ2-3, with 8 bases lining up with TRBD2. The germline gives CDR1 SGDLS, CDR2 YYNGEE. The V gene end was trimmed by 2 bases and the J gene end by 2 bases; junction bases not matched to a gene: 19. This CDR3 is 20 amino acids long. The CDR3 bases are TGTGCCAGCAGCGTGTGGGCCACTTCCGGGACTAGGGGCGTCACAGATACGCAGTATTTT. Encoded protein: CASSVWATSGTRGVTDTQYF. The full variable domain, completed using reference TRBV9 and TRBJ2-3, is DSGVTQTPKHLITATGQRVTLRCSPRSGDLSVYWYQQSLDQGLQFLIQYYNGEERAKGNILERFSAQQFPDLHSELNLSSLELGDSALYFCASSVWATSGTRGVTDTQYFGPGTRLTVL.

This chain uses TRBV5-4 with TRBJ1-4, with no clear D. Trimming removed 0 bases at V and 2 bases at J, with 8 bases between. This CDR3 is 15 amino acids long. Germline-derived CDR1 and CDR2 are SGHNT and YYREEE (reference sequence). DNA of the CDR3: TGTGCCAGCAGCTTGGGGGCAGGCACTAATGAAAAACTGTTTTTT. Translated: CASSLGAGTNEKLFF.

This clone is a singleton in its sample. The genes are TRBV3-1 (or the pseudogene TRBV3-2) and TRBJ1-5; no firm D call. Trimming removed 0 bases at V and 6 bases at J, with 9 bases between. CDR3 length: 14 amino acids. CDR1 is LGHDT and CDR2 is YNNKEL in the germline V gene (reference sequence). The CDR3 here is CASSQDGRVQPQHF. Written as DNA, the CDR3 is TGTGCCAGCAGCCAAGATGGGAGGGTTCAGCCCCAGCATTTT.

The V gene is TRBV7-2, the J gene TRBJ2-7, with 9 bases fitting TRBD1. The CDR3 covers 16 residues. Trimming took 0 bases from V and 3 from J; bases not matched to a gene: 6. CDR1 SGHTA and CDR2 FQGNSA come from the germline V gene. The CDR3 DNA follows: TGTGCCAGCAGCTTAGCCGCACAGGGGGCCGGCTACGAGCAGTACTTC. It specifies CASSLAAQGAGYEQYF.

The rearrangement links TRBV10-1 to TRBJ1-1; D unclear. The length of the CDR3 is 13 residues. Per the germline V gene, CDR1 is WNHNN and CDR2 is SYGVQD (reference sequence). Trimming cost V 5 bases and J 1 base, with 8 bases left between them. The CDR3 loop is CASSPRENTEAFF. The CDR3, as DNA: TGCGCCAGCAGTCCACGGGAGAACACTGAAGCTTTCTTT.

The sample holds one count of this clone. V gene TRBV6-5 combines with J gene TRBJ2-7, with D possibly being TRBD1 (6 bases). Germline CDR1 is MNHEY and CDR2 is SVGAGI. V lost 7 bases to trimming and J lost 0 bases, with 10 bases between them. CDR3 size: 13 residues. The CDR3 region is CASKRGSSYEQYF. CDR3 coding DNA: TGTGCCAGCAAAAGGGGGAGCTCCTACGAGCAGTACTTC.

The chain combines TRBV5-4 with TRBJ1-6, with TRBD1 matching over 7 bases. Germline CDR1 reads SGHNT; CDR2 reads YYREEE (reference sequence). The CDR3 length is 14 residues. V was pared by 6 bases and J by 3 bases, with 3 bases of the junction left unmatched. Here the CDR3 reads CASKGGNYNSPLHF. CDR3 nucleotide sequence: TGTGCCAGCAAAGGGGGCAACTATAATTCACCCCTCCACTTT.

The V and J genes are TRBV30 and TRBJ1-5; maybe TRBD1 (6 bases). The germline CDR1 and CDR2 sequences are GTSNPN and SVGIG (reference sequence). The CDR3 covers 13 residues. Trimming stripped 6 bases from V and 0 bases from J, with 9 bases between. CDR3 in DNA: TGTGCCTGCAGGGGTGGTAGCAATCAGCCCCAGCATTTT. Translating it yields CACRGGSNQPQHF.

The CDR3 region is CASSENRGLFTEAFF. CDR3 nucleotide sequence: TGTGCCAGCAGTGAAAACAGGGGGCTGTTCACTGAAGCTTTCTTT. The V gene is TRBV6-1, the J gene TRBJ1-1, with 9 bases matching TRBD1. CDR1 is MNHNS and CDR2 is SASEGT in the germline V gene. The CDR3 has 15 residues. Trimming removed 2 bases from V and 4 bases from J; junction bases left unmatched: 5.

The genes are TRBV6-5 and TRBJ2-1; tentative D call: TRBD1 (5 bases). Per germline, CDR1 MNHEY and CDR2 SVGAGI. The CDR3 loop spans 15 amino acids. V shed 0 bases and J shed 2 bases, with 8 bases lying between them. CDR3 region: CASSYSGLAYNEQFF. CDR3 DNA sequence: TGTGCCAGCAGTTACTCGGGGCTGGCCTACAATGAGCAGTTCTTC.